This T cell receptor (beta chain) was observed in a study of shared clonotypes between healthy human individuals. Study-level points and caveats: Rarefaction revealed incomplete sorted-subset sequencing despite large depth. Between a handful of donors, naive CD4 clonotypes were shared at a level of around 4.8%. A reduction in generation probabilities was seen for non-shared clonotypes relative to those shared by all four donors.

Regarding this clone: Its antigen is as yet unknown.

Germline values: CDR1 SGDLS, CDR2 YYNGEE. V lost 6 bases to trimming and J lost 4 bases, with 17 bases between them. This CDR3 spans 15 amino acids. The DNA input per sorted-subset replicate PCR was about 190 ng, corresponding to tens of thousands of T cell genomes. TCRdb's table, derived via immunoSEQ multiplex PCR, lists solely in-frame clones and lacks some. Here the sample spans 2 million to 2.5 million clones, roughly 93% being singletons. The receptor was derived from a man between 18 and 29 years old in good health. Some clones in this sample may be carry-over from other donors' samples. This chain joins TRBV9 and TRBJ2-1; maybe TRBD2 (6 bases). Sequencing was done on a sample of naive CD4+ T cells from PBMCs. Subset specified: CD45RA+ positively selected. CDR3 in amino acids: CASTTAVGLYNEQFF. For the CDR3, the DNA is TGTGCCAGCACCACCGCGGTGGGACTTTACAATGAGCAGTTCTTC.